Listed below are T cell receptor beta chains from one sample, sequenced in a study of cytomegalovirus exposure and HLA in healthy donors. Libraries were prepared by immunoSEQ multiplex PCR; TCRdb keeps only in-frame clonotypes and omits some of them. The repertoire holds over 100,000 clones, with about 80% as singletons. Material for sequencing was PBMCs. These receptors originate from a woman in her thirties or forties in good health and CMV-seropositive. The CDR3 runs from the conserved cysteine through the conserved F or W. The order of the fields is V gene, J gene, CDR3 protein.

v_gene: TRBV5-4; j_gene: TRBJ2-5; CDR3aa: CASRGQAQETQYF
v_gene: TRBV6-1; j_gene: TRBJ1-5; CDR3aa: CASSEGSQGDQPQHF
v_gene: TRBV7-6; j_gene: TRBJ2-1; CDR3aa: CASSSAYNEQFF
v_gene: TRBV5-1; j_gene: TRBJ1-4; CDR3aa: CASQQDGQTNEKLFF
v_gene: TRBV19; j_gene: TRBJ1-5; CDR3aa: CASSIAQNSNQPQHF
v_gene: TRBV7-6; j_gene: TRBJ2-5; CDR3aa: CASSLVGVGIETQYF
v_gene: TRBV6-1; j_gene: TRBJ2-2; CDR3aa: CAGGLGQGNTGELFF
v_gene: TRBV10-3; j_gene: TRBJ2-7; CDR3aa: CAISETRLGSYEQYF
v_gene: TRBV7-9; j_gene: TRBJ2-1; CDR3aa: CASSPRQGAEQFF
v_gene: TRBV9; j_gene: TRBJ1-4; CDR3aa: CASSVGVSGGSVEKLFF
v_gene: TRBV5-1; j_gene: TRBJ2-3; CDR3aa: CASSLPRGRHLTDTQYF
v_gene: TRBV14; j_gene: TRBJ1-5; CDR3aa: CASSQSGRNQPQHF
v_gene: TRBV6-5; j_gene: TRBJ1-3; CDR3aa: CASSLTGIGSGNTIYF
v_gene: TRBV6-6; j_gene: TRBJ1-4; CDR3aa: CASSYSGAKLFF
v_gene: TRBV5-1; j_gene: TRBJ2-5; CDR3aa: CASSLAQGVETQYF
v_gene: TRBV7-6; j_gene: TRBJ1-2; CDR3aa: CASSPTGAYGYTF
v_gene: TRBV5-4; j_gene: TRBJ1-6; CDR3aa: CASSPTGGRNSPLHF
v_gene: TRBV30; j_gene: TRBJ1-2; CDR3aa: CAWSSVRRGYTF
v_gene: TRBV5-1; j_gene: TRBJ1-4; CDR3aa: CASSQQGPAANEKLFF
v_gene: TRBV5-1; j_gene: TRBJ2-5; CDR3aa: CASSLDLAGVGETQYF
v_gene: TRBV6-1; j_gene: TRBJ1-1; CDR3aa: CASSEGIPGAEAFF
v_gene: TRBV5-1; j_gene: TRBJ2-1; CDR3aa: CASSPLSGGASTHNEQFF
v_gene: TRBV28; j_gene: TRBJ2-5; CDR3aa: CASSTGSGTQYF
v_gene: TRBV11-1; j_gene: TRBJ1-2; CDR3aa: CASSSIVGQGSYGYTF
v_gene: TRBV2; j_gene: TRBJ1-4; CDR3aa: CASSDGRNSGEKLFF
v_gene: TRBV5-1; j_gene: TRBJ2-7; CDR3aa: CASSLTTSGGSYEQYF
v_gene: TRBV29-1; j_gene: TRBJ2-3; CDR3aa: CSVGRTSGASTDTQYF
v_gene: TRBV4-1; j_gene: TRBJ1-2; CDR3aa: CASSHRGGGYTF
v_gene: TRBV6-1; j_gene: TRBJ1-3; CDR3aa: CASSEQKSGNTIYF
v_gene: TRBV5-1; j_gene: TRBJ1-1; CDR3aa: CASSLDQGTEAFF
v_gene: TRBV7-9; j_gene: TRBJ2-7; CDR3aa: CASTQERPPYEQYF
v_gene: TRBV5-1; j_gene: TRBJ2-3; CDR3aa: CASRTGTSGTDTQYF
v_gene: TRBV2; j_gene: TRBJ1-5; CDR3aa: CASTKDSPDQPQHF
v_gene: TRBV6-7; j_gene: TRBJ1-1; CDR3aa: CASSRTGVSLMNTEAFF
v_gene: TRBV29-1; j_gene: TRBJ2-7; CDR3aa: CSVGTGGAYEQYF
v_gene: TRBV2; j_gene: TRBJ1-1; CDR3aa: CASKLREGKTEAFF
v_gene: TRBV6-5; j_gene: TRBJ1-2; CDR3aa: CASSYGREHGYTF
v_gene: TRBV29-1; j_gene: TRBJ2-5; CDR3aa: CSVEILSGTQYF
v_gene: TRBV18; j_gene: TRBJ2-1; CDR3aa: CASSPRTGGANEQFF
v_gene: TRBV5-4; j_gene: TRBJ1-1; CDR3aa: CASTPFGGTGGREAFF
v_gene: TRBV30; j_gene: TRBJ1-1; CDR3aa: CAWVGTGGAFF
v_gene: TRBV5-4; j_gene: TRBJ2-7; CDR3aa: CASRRELAGGLYEQYF
v_gene: TRBV5-1; j_gene: TRBJ2-3; CDR3aa: CASSPRLASFTDTQYF
v_gene: TRBV14; j_gene: TRBJ2-1; CDR3aa: CASSQDLASNEQFF
v_gene: TRBV5-1; j_gene: TRBJ2-2; CDR3aa: CASSLASRRMNTGELFF
v_gene: TRBV6-4; j_gene: TRBJ2-7; CDR3aa: CASSPPGQRTSYEQYF
v_gene: TRBV5-4; j_gene: TRBJ2-7; CDR3aa: CASSLELAGDEQYF
v_gene: TRBV5-7; j_gene: TRBJ1-5; CDR3aa: CASRKPQGQPQHF
v_gene: TRBV30; j_gene: TRBJ1-2; CDR3aa: CAWGVELSYWTGQHYGYTF
v_gene: TRBV6-1; j_gene: TRBJ1-2; CDR3aa: CASDLGGTNYGYTF
v_gene: TRBV5-1; j_gene: TRBJ2-5; CDR3aa: CASSLGQAQTQYF
v_gene: TRBV30; j_gene: TRBJ2-7; CDR3aa: CAWSVSGSGEQYF
v_gene: TRBV25-1; j_gene: TRBJ1-2; CDR3aa: CASSAVDRPGGGYTF
v_gene: TRBV5-6; j_gene: TRBJ2-7; CDR3aa: CASSPLFFRDRGLGIQYF